Following are 17 T cell receptor beta chains from one sample sequenced in a study of T-cell memory formation after mild COVID-19 (dated by TCRdb to the early 2020s). Library preparation was by 5' RACE. The sequencer was an Illumina NovaSeq 6000. Through fastp at Q25 and MiXCR, TCRdb rebuilt clones from the public reads, retaining in-frame beta chains. Rows with a matching CDR3 protein are joined into one entry that keeps the most common DNA and genes. Within this sample are about 250,000 distinct CDR3 sequences, with over 15% of them counted one time only. The top ten clones comprise 2% to 2.5% of the sample. Input material: PBMCs or a T cell subset sorted from them (not recorded which). These receptors were obtained from an adult woman who had mild COVID-19 (a few samples of this study predate the infection). The sample titles of this study are shuffled in the database, so cell type and time point are left out; the donor was told from shared clones.

In this sample, this clonotype turned up a few times. The V and J genes are TRBV11-2 and TRBJ2-3, with D unclear. The ends were cut back, 1 base at V and 2 bases at J, with 10 bases in the middle. The CDR3 length is 15 residues. Looked up from germline, CDR1 is SGHAT and CDR2 is FQNNGV. The CDR3 protein is CASSLVVGFTDTQYF. CDR3 in DNA: TGTGCCAGCAGCTTAGTAGTGGGTTTCACAGATACGCAGTATTTT.

In this sample, this clonotype turned up a few times. The chain links TRBV27 to TRBJ2-2, with 8 bases aligning to TRBD2. Germline values: CDR1 MNHEY, CDR2 SMNVEV (reference sequence). V was clipped by 6 bases and J by 3 bases; unmatched bases: 9. The CDR3 loop spans 16 amino acids. DNA of the CDR3: TGTGCCAGCAGGGCCCGGGGAGCGGGAGACACCGGGGAGCTGTTTTTT. Its protein product is CASRARGAGDTGELFF.

The chain links TRBV12-3 or TRBV12-4 to TRBJ2-1, with 10 nucleotides matching TRBD1. The CDR3 extends over 17 amino acids. V lost 2 bases to trimming and J lost 7 bases; unmatched junction nucleotides: 11. CDR3 in amino acids: CASSLPAGTGAANEQFF. The CDR3, as DNA: TGTGCCAGCAGTTTACCGGCTGGGACAGGGGCCGCAAATGAGCAGTTCTTC.

In its sample, this clonotype was seen a few times. The genes are TRBV12-3 or TRBV12-4 and TRBJ1-5, with 9 bases identical to TRBD1. The CDR3 totals 16 residues. V gave up 0 bases and J gave up 9 bases; unmatched junction bases: 9. The CDR3 region is CASSLAPGTGSRPQHF. CDR3 bases: TGTGCCAGCAGTTTAGCCCCCGGGACAGGGTCTAGGCCCCAGCATTTT.

The chain combines TRBV7-6 with TRBJ2-6; 7 nucleotides align to TRBD1. The V gene's germline CDR1 is SGHVS and CDR2 FNYEAQ. V dropped 1 base and J dropped 2; count of bases not matched to a gene: 5. CDR3 length: 17 amino acids. The CDR3 sequence is CASSLEQGLTGANVLTF. The CDR3, as DNA: TGTGCCAGCAGCTTAGAACAGGGGTTAACTGGGGCCAACGTCCTGACTTTC. The whole variable domain, remainder taken from reference TRBV7-6 and TRBJ2-6, is GAGVSQSPRYKVTKRGQDVALRCDPISGHVSLYWYRQALGQGPEFLTYFNYEAQQDKSGLPNDRFSAERPEGSISTLTIQRTEQRDSAMYRCASSLEQGLTGANVLTFGAGSRLTVL.

This clonotype was found a few times. This chain connects TRBV20-1 to TRBJ2-1, with D uncertain. CDR3 length: 14 amino acids. With 0 bases removed from V and 13 bases from J, the gap between germline ends came to 19 bases. Germline CDR1 reads DFQATT; CDR2 reads SNEGSKA (reference sequence). The CDR3 loop is CSAREPLLDISQFF. Here the CDR3 DNA reads TGCAGTGCTAGAGAGCCGCTACTCGATATTAGTCAGTTCTTC.

The sample holds a few counts of this clonotype. V and J are TRBV4-3 and TRBJ2-1, with 13 positions matching TRBD2. The CDR3 runs to 18 residues. The germline V gene encodes CDR1 LGHNA and CDR2 YSLEER. Trimming at V came to 4 bases and at J to 7 bases, leaving 13 bases not matched to a gene. Written as DNA, the CDR3 is TGCGCCAGCAGCCTCATGGGACTGACTAGCGGGAGGAAGAATGAGCAGTTCTTC. As protein: CASSLMGLTSGRKNEQFF.

This clonotype was detected a few times. V and J are TRBV5-1 and TRBJ2-7; TRBD1 matches 9 bases. CDR3 length: 15 amino acids. V shed 0 bases and J 4 bases; nucleotides not matched to a gene: 5. Germline assignment: CDR1 SGHRS and CDR2 YFSETQ. Here the CDR3 DNA reads TGCGCCAGCAGCTTGGATGGGACAGGGCTTTACGAGCAGTACTTC. Protein sequence: CASSLDGTGLYEQYF.

Only a few counts were recorded for this clonotype. The chain couples TRBV18 to TRBJ1-4; D unclear. Germline-derived CDR1 and CDR2 are KGHSH and LQKENI. The CDR3 is 15 residues long. The V end was cut by 6 bases, the J end by 5 bases, with 16 bases between. Here the CDR3 DNA reads TGTGCCAGCTCCCTATTGACACCTCCAAATGAAAAACTGTTTTTT. Translation: CASSLLTPPNEKLFF.

In the case of this clonotype: The junction does not match germline at one end; this may be a read error. The chain has TRBV27 and TRBJ1-2; 9 bases match TRBD1. The CDR3 has 14 residues. In germline, CDR1 is MNHEY, CDR2 SMNVEV (reference sequence). CDR3 sequence: CASRKQGAKYGYTF. In nucleotides, the CDR3 is TGTGCCAGCAGAAAACAGGGGGCTAAATATGGCTACACCTTC.

This clonotype was counted ten times or more. The chain employs TRBV7-9 and TRBJ1-2, with D uncertain. Trimming took off 5 bases at V and 7 bases at J, with 11 bases between the two ends. Germline V gene lookup returns CDR1 SEHNR and CDR2 FQNEAQ (reference sequence). The CDR3 spans 12 residues. The CDR3 coding sequence is TGTGCCAGCAGCGAAGGACGCTCTGGCTACACCTTC. Translated: CASSEGRSGYTF.

The gene calls are TRBV3-1 and TRBJ2-5; no reliable D call. Per the germline V gene, CDR1 is LGHDT and CDR2 is YNNKEL (reference sequence). CDR3 length equals 15 residues. V was pared by 3 bases and J by 4 bases, with 15 bases between. The CDR3 sequence: CASSHSREVGETQYF. As DNA, the CDR3 is TGTGCCAGCAGCCATTCTCGAGAGGTGGGAGAGACCCAGTACTTC.

To note about this clonotype: One end of the junction varies from germline; a read error may be responsible. The chain uses TRBV6-2 or TRBV6-3 and TRBJ2-1; 9 bases are a match to TRBD1. Germline CDR1 and CDR2: MNHEY and SVGEGT. The CDR3 is 11 residues long. The CDR3 DNA is TGTGCCAGCAGTCTCGGGACAGGGCGGCTCTTC. This gives the protein CASSLGTGRLF.

This clonotype occurred a few times. This chain uses TRBV3-1 with TRBJ2-7; 13 bases map to TRBD2. With 3 bases clipped from V and 1 base from J, the junction kept 9 bases outside the gene matches. CDR3 length equals 18 residues. From germline, CDR1 is LGHDT and CDR2 YNNKEL (reference sequence). The CDR3 coding sequence is TGTGCCAGCAGCCAGACGGGACTAGCGGGGACACTTTCCTACGAGCAGTACTTC. This gives the protein CASSQTGLAGTLSYEQYF.

This clonotype has more than one count but fewer than ten. The genes are TRBV2 and TRBJ2-3, with D possibly being TRBD1 (5 bases). The germline V and J ends were trimmed by 5 bases and 4 bases, with 13 bases remaining between them. This CDR3 has 14 amino acids. CDR1 SNHLY and CDR2 FYNNEI come from the germline V gene. Here the CDR3 reads CASSNQGFADTQYF. The DNA of the CDR3 is TGTGCCAGCAGTAATCAGGGTTTTGCAGATACGCAGTATTTT.

The CDR3 DNA reads TGCAGTGCTAGAGATCTACTCCGCAACCGGGCAGATACGCAGTATTTT. This sequence encodes CSARDLLRNRADTQYF. The chain uses TRBV20-1 and TRBJ2-3; D is undetermined. V lost 0 bases and J 4 bases, leaving 17 bases between the germline ends. Germline CDR1 DFQATT, CDR2 SNEGSKA (reference sequence). The CDR3 length is 16 residues.

This clonotype was recorded a few times. The V and J genes are TRBV9 and TRBJ1-4, with D perhaps TRBD1 (5 bases). The CDR3 runs to 14 residues. V gave up 7 bases and J gave up 7 bases, with 17 bases separating them. The germline V gene has CDR1 SGDLS and CDR2 YYNGEE. The CDR3 reads CASAKGRGGEKLFF. The CDR3 DNA is TGTGCCAGCGCCAAGGGGCGGGGGGGTGAAAAACTGTTTTTT.